The present entry profiles one T cell receptor beta chain with its context. Its antigen is unknown. These data are taken from a study of OX40 agonist ivuxolimab in advanced cancers. Turning to the study itself: Every patient in dose escalation had hepatocellular carcinoma, melanoma, renal cell or head and neck cancer. Partial responses were seen in three patients, one with hepatocellular carcinoma and two with cutaneous melanoma. Study-wide results and limits: No antigen was identified for the clonally expanded peripheral T cells.

V trimming: 6 bases; J trimming: 8 bases; junction bases outside the gene matches: 6. The CDR3 loop spans 14 amino acids. Germline V gives CDR1 MNHEY, CDR2 SMNVEV (reference sequence). Using immunoSEQ multiplex PCR, the repertoire was profiled, and TCRdb retains in-frame clones only, with some absent. In the table there are 35,000 to 40,000 clones, 82% of which are singletons. This TCR was sampled from an adult with an advanced solid tumor such as melanoma, head and neck, liver or kidney cancer. The chain employs TRBV27 and TRBJ1-6; the match to TRBD1 covers 8 bases. The starting material was CD4+ or CD8+ T cells sorted from blood, obtained in a trial of the OX40 agonist ivuxolimab. The CDR3 loop is CASRLTGEYSPLHF. The DNA of the CDR3 is TGTGCCAGCAGGCTGACAGGGGAGTATTCACCCCTCCACTTT.